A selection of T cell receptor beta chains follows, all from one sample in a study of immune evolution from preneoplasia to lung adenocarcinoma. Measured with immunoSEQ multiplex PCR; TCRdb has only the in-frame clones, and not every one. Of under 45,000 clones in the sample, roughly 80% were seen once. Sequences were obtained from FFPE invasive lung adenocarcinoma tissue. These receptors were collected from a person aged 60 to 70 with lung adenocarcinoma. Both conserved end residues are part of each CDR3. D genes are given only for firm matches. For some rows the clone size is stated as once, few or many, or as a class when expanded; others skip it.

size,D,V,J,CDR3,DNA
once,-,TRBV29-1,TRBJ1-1,CSALGGGTEAFF,TGCAGCGCCCTAGGGGGGGGGACTGAAGCTTTCTTT
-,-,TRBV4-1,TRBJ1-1,CASRYQIMNTEAFF,TGCGCCAGCAGATATCAAATAATGAACACTGAAGCTTTCTTT
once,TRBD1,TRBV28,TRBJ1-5,CASSLTGGHQPQHF,TGTGCCAGCAGTTTAACAGGGGGCCATCAGCCCCAGCATTTT
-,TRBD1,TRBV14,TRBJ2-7,CASSMSGTGVFDEQYF,TGTGCCAGCTCCATGTCCGGGACAGGGGTCTTCGACGAGCAGTACTTC
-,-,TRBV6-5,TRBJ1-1,CASKASSRGYTEAFF,TGTGCCAGCAAAGCCTCTTCTCGGGGATACACTGAAGCTTTCTTT
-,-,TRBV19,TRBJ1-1,CASIDTEAFF,TGTGCCAGTATTGACACTGAAGCTTTCTTT
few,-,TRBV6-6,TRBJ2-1,CAISEVYNEQFF,TGTGCCATCAGTGAGGTGTACAATGAGCAGTTCTTC
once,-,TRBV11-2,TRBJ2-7,CASSPSLQRREQYF,TGTGCCAGCAGCCCCTCACTACAACGGCGGGAGCAGTACTTC
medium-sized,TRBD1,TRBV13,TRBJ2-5,CASSPTGQANQETQYF,TGTGCCAGCAGCCCAACGGGACAGGCGAATCAAGAGACCCAGTACTTC
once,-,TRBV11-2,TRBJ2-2,CASSPPRGHSTGELFF,TGTGCCAGCAGCCCCCCTAGAGGACACTCCACCGGGGAGCTGTTTTTT
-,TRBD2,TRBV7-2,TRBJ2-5,CASSLGGLAGVGETQYF,TGTGCCAGCAGCTTGGGGGGACTAGCGGGAGTGGGGGAGACCCAGTACTTC
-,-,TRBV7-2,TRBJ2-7,CASSLGRDGPYEQYF,TGTGCCAGCAGCTTAGGTCGGGACGGCCCCTACGAGCAGTACTTC
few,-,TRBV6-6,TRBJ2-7,CASQTEYRSSYEQYF,TGTGCCAGCCAGACCGAGTACCGGAGCTCCTACGAGCAGTACTTC